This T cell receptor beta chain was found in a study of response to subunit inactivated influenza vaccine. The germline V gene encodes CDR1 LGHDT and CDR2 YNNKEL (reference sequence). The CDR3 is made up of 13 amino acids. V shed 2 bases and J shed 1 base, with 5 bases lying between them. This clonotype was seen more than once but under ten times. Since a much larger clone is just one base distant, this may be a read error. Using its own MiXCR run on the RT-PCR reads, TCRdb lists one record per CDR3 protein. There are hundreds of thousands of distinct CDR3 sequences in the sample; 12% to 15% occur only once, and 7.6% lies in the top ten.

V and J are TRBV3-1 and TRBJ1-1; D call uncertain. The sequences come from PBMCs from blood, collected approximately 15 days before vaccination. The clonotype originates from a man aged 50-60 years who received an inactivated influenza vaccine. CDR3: CASSQRQNTEAFF. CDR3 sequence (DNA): TGTGCCAGCAGCCAACGACAGAACACTGAAGCTTTCTTT.